This T cell receptor (beta chain) appears in the sequencing data of a study of blood T cell repertoires in COVID-19. Turning to the study itself: Acute and convalescent COVID-19 specimens originated in the United States, Italy and Spain. PBMCs, B-cell-depleted T cells, or T cells were the source of the cDNA or gDNA that made up the material.

Seattle's enrolled individuals joined amid active infection and were then monitored longitudinally. Study processing details: Reference gene primers were amplified, and this amplification served to estimate nucleated cell counts. Assay: immunoSEQ multiplex PCR; the TCRdb copy retains only in-frame clones and omits some. V and J calls and clone size come straight from that table; D and trimming were deduced from the DNA. The repertoire has 150,000 to 200,000 clones, about four fifths of them found once; the top ten carry 8.1%. Germline CDR1 SGHNT, CDR2 YYREEE (reference sequence). The ends lost 4 bases at V and 6 bases at J; junction bases unmatched: 8. The length of the CDR3 is 14 residues.

The TCR sequence derives from a woman in her fifties or sixties with COVID-19, enrolled during active disease. The material sequenced was peripheral blood. V and J are TRBV5-4 and TRBJ2-7; 9 nucleotides match TRBD2. Here the CDR3 reads CASSPGTSRGEQYV. Written as DNA, the CDR3 is TGTGCCAGCAGCCCCGGGACTAGCAGAGGCGAGCAGTACGTC.